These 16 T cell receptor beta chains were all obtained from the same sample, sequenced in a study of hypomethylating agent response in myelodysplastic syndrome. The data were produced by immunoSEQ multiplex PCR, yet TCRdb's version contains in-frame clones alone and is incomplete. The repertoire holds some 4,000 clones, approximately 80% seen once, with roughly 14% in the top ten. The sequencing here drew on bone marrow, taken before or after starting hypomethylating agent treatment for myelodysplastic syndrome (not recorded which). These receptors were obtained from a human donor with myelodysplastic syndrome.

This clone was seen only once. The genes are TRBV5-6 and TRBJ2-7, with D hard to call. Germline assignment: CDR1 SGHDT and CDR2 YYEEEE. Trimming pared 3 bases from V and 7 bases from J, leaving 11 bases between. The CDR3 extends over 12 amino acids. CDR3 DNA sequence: TGTGCCAGCAGCTCCCGCGTAGGAGAGCAGTACTTC. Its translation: CASSSRVGEQYF.

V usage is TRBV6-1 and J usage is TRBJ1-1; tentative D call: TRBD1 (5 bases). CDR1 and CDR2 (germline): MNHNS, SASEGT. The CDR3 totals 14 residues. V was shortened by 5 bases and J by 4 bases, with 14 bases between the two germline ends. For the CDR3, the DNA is TGTGCCAGCAGTCCGACAGAGAAGGGCACTGAAGCTTTCTTT. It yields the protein CASSPTEKGTEAFF.

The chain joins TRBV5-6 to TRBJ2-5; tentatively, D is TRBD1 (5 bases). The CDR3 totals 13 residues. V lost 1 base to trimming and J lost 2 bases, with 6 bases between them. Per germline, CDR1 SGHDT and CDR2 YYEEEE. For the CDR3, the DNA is TGTGCCAGCAGCTTGCAGGGACAAGAGACCCAGTACTTC. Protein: CASSLQGQETQYF.

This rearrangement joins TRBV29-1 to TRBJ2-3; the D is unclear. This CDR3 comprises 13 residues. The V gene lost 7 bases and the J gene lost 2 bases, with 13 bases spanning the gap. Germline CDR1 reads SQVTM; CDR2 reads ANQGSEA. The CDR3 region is CSADSYATDTQYF. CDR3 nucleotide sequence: TGCAGCGCTGACTCCTATGCCACAGATACGCAGTATTTT.

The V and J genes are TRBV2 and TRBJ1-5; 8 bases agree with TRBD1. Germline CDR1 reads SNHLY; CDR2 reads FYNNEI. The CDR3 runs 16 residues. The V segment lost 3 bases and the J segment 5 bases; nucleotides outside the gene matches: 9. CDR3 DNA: TGTGCCAGCAGTGACCGGACTTGGACAGGGCATCAGCCCCAGCATTTT. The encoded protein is CASSDRTWTGHQPQHF.

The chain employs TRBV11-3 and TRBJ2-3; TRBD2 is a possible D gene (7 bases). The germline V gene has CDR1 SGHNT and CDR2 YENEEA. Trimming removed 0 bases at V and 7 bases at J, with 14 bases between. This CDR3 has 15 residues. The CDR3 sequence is CASSLDGGPGNTQYF. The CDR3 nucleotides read TGTGCCAGCAGCTTAGACGGGGGGCCGGGAAATACGCAGTATTTT.

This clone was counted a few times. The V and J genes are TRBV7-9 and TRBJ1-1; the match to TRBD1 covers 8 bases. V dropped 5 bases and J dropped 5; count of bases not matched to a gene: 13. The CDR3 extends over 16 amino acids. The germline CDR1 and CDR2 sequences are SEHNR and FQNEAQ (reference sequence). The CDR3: CASSTRPGQEDTEAFF. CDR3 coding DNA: TGTGCCAGCAGCACAAGACCGGGACAGGAGGATACTGAAGCTTTCTTT.

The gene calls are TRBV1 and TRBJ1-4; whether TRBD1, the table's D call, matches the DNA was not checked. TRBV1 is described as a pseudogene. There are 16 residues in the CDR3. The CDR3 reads CTSSQETGRKEEKLFF. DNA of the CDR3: TGCACCAGCAGCCAAGAGACAGGCCGTAAGGAAGAAAAACTGTTTTTT.

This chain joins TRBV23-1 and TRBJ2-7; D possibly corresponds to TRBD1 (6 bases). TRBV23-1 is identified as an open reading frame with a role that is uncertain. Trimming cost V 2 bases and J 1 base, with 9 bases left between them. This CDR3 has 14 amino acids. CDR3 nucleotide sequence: TGCGCCAGCAGTCAACCAGACAGGTCCTACGAGCAGTACTTC. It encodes CASSQPDRSYEQYF.

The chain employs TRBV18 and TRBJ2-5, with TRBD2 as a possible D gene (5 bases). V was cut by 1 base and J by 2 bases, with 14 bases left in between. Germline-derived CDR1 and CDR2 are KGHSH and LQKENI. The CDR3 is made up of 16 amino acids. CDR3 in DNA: TGTGCCAGCTCACCACTAGTGGGTTCGGGGCAAGAGACCCAGTACTTC. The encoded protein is CASSPLVGSGQETQYF. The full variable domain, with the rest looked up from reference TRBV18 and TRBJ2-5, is NAGVMQNPRHLVRRRGQEARLRCSPMKGHSHVYWYRQLPEEGLKFMVYLQKENIIDESGMPKERFSAEFPKEGPSILRIQQVVRGDSAAYFCASSPLVGSGQETQYFGPGTRLLVL.

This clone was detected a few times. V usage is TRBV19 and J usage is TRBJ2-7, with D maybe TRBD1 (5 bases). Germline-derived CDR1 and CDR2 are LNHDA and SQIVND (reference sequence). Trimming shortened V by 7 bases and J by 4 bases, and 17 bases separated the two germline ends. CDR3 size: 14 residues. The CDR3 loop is CASKKGPATYEQYF. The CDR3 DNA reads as TGTGCCAGTAAGAAGGGGCCGGCAACTTACGAGCAGTACTTC. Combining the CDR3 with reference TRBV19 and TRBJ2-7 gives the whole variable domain DGGITQSPKYLFRKEGQNVTLSCEQNLNHDAMYWYRQDPGQGLRLIYYSQIVNDFQKGDIAEGYSVSREKKESFPLTVTSAQKNPTAFYLCASKKGPATYEQYFGPGTRLTVT.

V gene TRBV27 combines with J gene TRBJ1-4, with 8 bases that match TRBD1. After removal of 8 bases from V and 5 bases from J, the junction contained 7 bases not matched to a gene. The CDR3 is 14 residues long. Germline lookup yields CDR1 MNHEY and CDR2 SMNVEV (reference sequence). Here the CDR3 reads CASRVRTGNEKLFF. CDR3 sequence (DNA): TGTGCCAGCCGTGTGCGGACAGGGAATGAAAAACTGTTTTTT.

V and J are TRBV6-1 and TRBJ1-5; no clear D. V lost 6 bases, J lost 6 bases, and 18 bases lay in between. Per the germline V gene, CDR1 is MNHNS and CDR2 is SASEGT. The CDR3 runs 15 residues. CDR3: CASRPRWVVAQPQHF. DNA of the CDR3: TGTGCCAGCAGGCCTAGGTGGGTAGTTGCTCAGCCCCAGCATTTT.

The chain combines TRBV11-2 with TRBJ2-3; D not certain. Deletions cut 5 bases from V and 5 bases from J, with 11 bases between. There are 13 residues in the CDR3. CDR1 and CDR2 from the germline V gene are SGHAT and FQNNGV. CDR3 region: CASSAHGEDTQYF. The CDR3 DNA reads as TGTGCCAGCAGCGCCCACGGTGAAGATACGCAGTATTTT.

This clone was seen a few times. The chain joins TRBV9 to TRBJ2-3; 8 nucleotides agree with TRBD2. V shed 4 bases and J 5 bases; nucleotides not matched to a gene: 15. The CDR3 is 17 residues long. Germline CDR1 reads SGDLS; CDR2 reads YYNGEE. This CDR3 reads CASSYDSGTGGLDTQYF. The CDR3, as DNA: TGTGCCAGCAGCTACGACTCGGGGACGGGGGGGCTAGATACGCAGTATTTT. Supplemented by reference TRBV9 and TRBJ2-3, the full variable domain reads DSGVTQTPKHLITATGQRVTLRCSPRSGDLSVYWYQQSLDQGLQFLIQYYNGEERAKGNILERFSAQQFPDLHSELNLSSLELGDSALYFCASSYDSGTGGLDTQYFGPGTRLTVL.

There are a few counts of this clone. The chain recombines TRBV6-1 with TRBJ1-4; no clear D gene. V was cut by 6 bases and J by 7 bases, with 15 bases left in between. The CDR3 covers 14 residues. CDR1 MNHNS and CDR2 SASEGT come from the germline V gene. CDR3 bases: TGTGCCAGCAGGCGGGCAGAAGGGAGTGAAAAACTGTTTTTT. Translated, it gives CASRRAEGSEKLFF.